Listed below are T cell receptor beta chains from one sample, sequenced in a study of blood T cell repertoires in COVID-19. Assay used: immunoSEQ multiplex PCR; TCRdb lists only in-frame clones, some missing. The sample has about 190,000 clones, roughly nine tenths seen once. The sequencing sample was made of PBMCs or T cells enriched from blood (not recorded which). Every receptor here comes from a middle-aged woman in a cohort exposed to, infected with or recovered from COVID-19 (not recorded which). Both conserved end residues are part of each CDR3. A D gene is named only where the DNA matches it firmly. Clone sizes are given selectively: once, few, many, or a class where the clone is expanded.

-	TRBV7-9	-	TRBJ2-5	CASSLGGSGAQYF	TGTGCCAGCAGCTTAGGAGGGTCTGGGGCCCAGTACTTC
TRBD2	TRBV7-2	-	TRBJ2-1	CASSPGTWEGNEQFF	TGTGCCAGCAGCCCAGGGACTTGGGAGGGAAATGAGCAGTTCTTC
TRBD1	TRBV3-1/TRBV3-2	-	TRBJ2-7	CASSRDRGRVYEQYF	TGTGCCAGCAGCCGGGACAGGGGGCGCGTCTACGAGCAGTACTTC
-	TRBV6-5	-	TRBJ1-5	CASSYENGGQPQHF	TGTGCCAGCAGTTACGAAAACGGCGGACAGCCCCAGCATTTT
TRBD1	TRBV7-9	-	TRBJ2-1	CASSRPGQGVHEQFF	TGTGCCAGCAGTCGTCCGGGACAGGGGGTCCATGAGCAGTTCTTC
TRBD2	TRBV27	-	TRBJ2-5	CASSLRTSGRETQYF	TGTGCCAGCAGTCTTAGAACTAGCGGGCGGGAGACCCAGTACTTC
TRBD2	TRBV14	-	TRBJ2-4	CASSQGAGGGKNIQYF	TGTGCCAGCAGCCAAGGGGCTGGGGGGGGCAAAAACATTCAGTACTTC
TRBD1	TRBV5-1	-	TRBJ1-1	CASSLGQGEKMNTEAFF	TGCGCCAGCAGCTTGGGACAGGGTGAAAAAATGAACACTGAAGCTTTCTTT
TRBD1	TRBV6-5	-	TRBJ2-7	CASRSGQGYEQYF	TGTGCCAGCAGGTCGGGACAGGGCTACGAGCAGTACTTC
TRBD1	TRBV27	-	TRBJ2-3	CASSLGQGEVPDTQYF	TGTGCCAGCAGTCTCGGACAGGGAGAGGTACCCGATACGCAGTATTTT
-	TRBV4-1	-	TRBJ2-1	CASSQDWKANNEQFF	TGCGCCAGCAGCCAAGACTGGAAAGCGAACAATGAGCAGTTCTTC
TRBD1	TRBV28	once	TRBJ1-2	CASSLGQGGYGYTF	TGTGCCAGCAGTTTAGGACAGGGCGGCTATGGCTACACCTTC
-	TRBV10-3	-	TRBJ1-1	CAITNQVAGTEAFF	TGTGCCATCACTAACCAGGTCGCGGGGACTGAAGCTTTCTTT
-	TRBV18	-	TRBJ2-3	CASSPGARDTQYF	TGTGCCAGCTCACCGGGGGCGCGGGATACGCAGTATTTT
-	TRBV9	-	TRBJ1-1	CASSAPGVNTEAFF	TGTGCCAGCAGCGCTCCGGGGGTGAACACTGAAGCTTTCTTT
TRBD2	TRBV4-1	-	TRBJ2-1	CASSARLAGGYNEQFF	TGCGCCAGCAGCGCGCGACTAGCGGGGGGATACAATGAGCAGTTCTTC
-	TRBV19	-	TRBJ1-5	CASSIKRSFNQPQHF	TGTGCCAGTAGTATAAAACGGAGCTTCAATCAGCCCCAGCATTTT
-	TRBV5-4	-	TRBJ2-7	CASSARSGEQYF	TGTGCCAGCAGCGCTCGATCAGGCGAGCAGTACTTC
TRBD2	TRBV5-1	-	TRBJ2-1	CASSSSGSSYNEQFF	TGCGCCAGCAGCAGTAGCGGGAGCTCCTACAATGAGCAGTTCTTC
TRBD1	TRBV19	-	TRBJ1-6	CASTPGTGGSPLHF	TGTGCCAGCACCCCTGGGACAGGCGGTTCACCCCTCCACTTT
-	TRBV28	-	TRBJ1-2	CASSPKRTHGRIYGYTF	TGTGCCAGCAGCCCCAAACGGACTCACGGGAGGATATATGGCTACACCTTC
-	TRBV11-1	-	TRBJ1-2	CASSSRGVGNGYTF	TGTGCCAGCAGCTCCCGTGGTGTTGGCAATGGCTACACCTTC
-	TRBV6-5	once	TRBJ1-2	CSGGDYYGYTF	TGTTCCGGGGGGGACTACTATGGCTACACCTTC
TRBD1	TRBV5-1	-	TRBJ1-4	CASSLGQGSREKLFF	TGCGCCAGCAGCCTGGGACAGGGGTCACGAGAAAAACTGTTTTTT
-	TRBV7-2	few	TRBJ1-1	CASSSESHPHEAFF	TGTGCCAGCAGCTCGGAGAGCCATCCCCATGAAGCTTTCTTT
TRBD2	TRBV30	-	TRBJ2-1	CAWSPGLAGNNEQFF	TGTGCCTGGAGTCCAGGACTAGCGGGGAACAATGAGCAGTTCTTC
-	TRBV21-1	medium-sized	TRBJ1-2	CASSLGQGPTSNYGYTF	TGTGCCAGCAGTCTCGGACAGGGGCCCACTTCTAACTATGGCTACACCTTC
-	TRBV13	-	TRBJ1-1	CASSLGFGGGTEAFF	TGTGCCAGCAGCTTAGGCTTTGGGGGCGGAACTGAAGCTTTCTTT
TRBD1	TRBV20-1	-	TRBJ1-5	CSASGDSNQPQHF	TGCAGTGCTAGTGGGGACAGTAATCAGCCCCAGCATTTT
-	TRBV4-2	once	TRBJ2-1	CASSQDRGSYNEQFF	TGTGCCAGCAGCCAAGACAGGGGATCCTACAATGAGCAGTTCTTC
TRBD1	TRBV28	-	TRBJ2-7	CASSRIGTVSEQYF	TGTGCCAGCAGTCGTATTGGGACAGTCTCCGAGCAGTACTTC
TRBD1	TRBV11-2	-	TRBJ1-3	CASSFRQGLNGNTIYF	TGTGCCAGCAGCTTCAGACAGGGGCTAAATGGAAACACCATATATTTT
-	TRBV10-3	-	TRBJ1-6	CAISADSYNSPLHF	TGTGCCATCAGTGCCGACAGCTATAATTCACCCCTCCACTTT
TRBD1	TRBV7-9	-	TRBJ2-1	CAGQSSYNEQFF	TGTGCGGGACAGAGCTCCTACAATGAGCAGTTCTTC
-	TRBV18	-	TRBJ2-7	CASSLLGGGSTYEQYF	TGTGCCAGCTCACTTCTGGGGGGCGGGAGTACCTACGAGCAGTACTTC
-	TRBV28	-	TRBJ1-2	CASSNQDSNYGYTF	TGTGCCAGCAGTAACCAGGACAGTAACTATGGCTACACCTTC
-	TRBV7-9	-	TRBJ1-1	CASSGAGTRNTEAFF	TGTGCCAGCAGCGGAGCCGGGACACGGAACACTGAAGCTTTCTTT
-	TRBV4-1	-	TRBJ2-7	CASSQERGMGYEQYF	TGCGCCAGCAGCCAAGAAAGGGGGATGGGCTACGAGCAGTACTTC
-	TRBV4-1	-	TRBJ2-3	CASSQGVTDTQYF	TGCGCCAGCAGCCAAGGAGTAACAGATACGCAGTATTTT
-	TRBV7-2	-	TRBJ1-1	CASSLYGRNTEAFF	TGTGCCAGCAGCTTATACGGGAGGAACACTGAAGCTTTCTTT
-	TRBV19	-	TRBJ2-1	CASSSFRTGNEQFF	TGTGCCAGTAGTAGCTTTCGGACGGGGAATGAGCAGTTCTTC
TRBD1	TRBV27	-	TRBJ1-2	CASSPRTGRYGYTF	TGTGCCAGCAGTCCGCGGACAGGGAGGTATGGCTACACCTTC
TRBD1	TRBV4-3	-	TRBJ2-1	CASSQDWTGYNEQFF	TGCGCCAGCAGCCAAGACTGGACAGGGTACAATGAGCAGTTCTTC
TRBD1	TRBV5-1	-	TRBJ2-7	CASSPLRDSNYEQYF	TGCGCCAGCAGCCCCTTACGGGACAGCAATTACGAGCAGTACTTC
-	TRBV27	-	TRBJ1-5	CASSPRVNQPQHF	TGTGCCAGCAGCCCGAGGGTAAATCAGCCCCAGCATTTT
TRBD2	TRBV4-2	few	TRBJ2-3	CASSQEPWTSGRYTQYF	TGTGCCAGCAGCCAAGAACCTTGGACTAGCGGGAGGTATACGCAGTATTTT
TRBD1	TRBV28	-	TRBJ2-5	CASARSRQGVKETQYF	TGTGCCAGTGCCCGCTCCCGACAGGGAGTTAAGGAGACCCAGTACTTC
-	TRBV4-1	-	TRBJ1-1	CASSHREGLFAEAFF	TGCGCCAGCAGCCACAGGGAAGGTTTATTCGCTGAAGCTTTCTTT
-	TRBV9	-	TRBJ2-7	CASSVGTRMGLGYEQYF	TGTGCCAGCAGCGTAGGAACGAGGATGGGGCTTGGCTACGAGCAGTACTTC
-	TRBV4-1	few	TRBJ2-7	CASSRGGSNTNYEQYF	TGCGCCAGCAGCCGTGGGGGGTCCAATACCAACTACGAGCAGTACTTC
TRBD2	TRBV2	-	TRBJ2-1	CASSGKREGSYNEQFF	TGTGCCAGCAGTGGAAAGCGGGAGGGCTCCTACAATGAGCAGTTCTTC
TRBD1	TRBV24-1	-	TRBJ2-6	CATSKRTGAGANVLTF	TGTGCCACCAGCAAACGGACAGGGGCCGGGGCCAACGTCCTGACTTTC
-	TRBV30	-	TRBJ1-1	CACERNTEAFF	TGTGCCTGTGAGAGGAACACTGAAGCTTTCTTT
-	TRBV19	-	TRBJ1-1	CASSQLWEDKTEAFF	TGTGCCAGTTCTCAACTATGGGAGGATAAAACTGAAGCTTTCTTT
-	TRBV6-5	-	TRBJ1-2	CASSWGDGYTF	TGTGCCAGCAGTTGGGGCGATGGCTACACCTTC
-	TRBV29-1	-	TRBJ1-4	CSVDGGDGNEKLFF	TGCAGCGTAGATGGGGGGGACGGTAATGAAAAACTGTTTTTT
TRBD1	TRBV27	-	TRBJ1-2	CASSLSDRVGGYTF	TGTGCCAGCAGTTTATCGGACAGGGTGGGTGGCTACACCTTC